These T cell receptor beta chains were read from a single sample in a study of T cells after yellow fever vaccination. Each CDR3 protein gets one entry after TCRdb re-called the 5' RACE reads with MiXCR. The sample contains some 120,000 distinct CDR3 sequences, nearly 7.5% of which appear only once. The sequencing used CD4+ T cells sorted from PBMCs, collected around 10 days after the first yellow fever vaccination. These receptors were taken from a young man who received the YFV17D yellow fever vaccine. Each CDR3 is given with its conserved first and last residue. Fields, in order: V gene, D gene, clone size, J gene, CDR3 protein, CDR3 DNA. A D gene is named only where the DNA matches it firmly. The size entry is marked missing in some rows and otherwise reads once, few, many or a size class.

v_call: TRBV5-4; d_call: .; clone_size: many; j_call: TRBJ1-5; cdr3_aa: CASSYPERNQPQHF; cdr3_nt: TGTGCCAGCAGCTATCCAGAGCGTAATCAGCCCCAGCATTTT
v_call: TRBV7-8; d_call: TRBD2; clone_size: many; j_call: TRBJ2-5; cdr3_aa: CASRLRGRLAGGGQETQYF; cdr3_nt: TGTGCCAGCAGGCTAAGGGGGCGGCTAGCGGGGGGAGGGCAAGAGACCCAGTACTTC
v_call: TRBV5-1; d_call: .; clone_size: many; j_call: TRBJ2-3; cdr3_aa: CASSLHSTITTDTQYF; cdr3_nt: TGCGCCAGCAGCTTGCACTCGACAATAACTACAGATACGCAGTATTTT
v_call: TRBV6-5; d_call: .; clone_size: many; j_call: TRBJ1-6; cdr3_aa: CASSYVVGKGDSPLHF; cdr3_nt: TGTGCCAGCAGTTACGTTGTCGGGAAGGGCGATTCACCCCTCCACTTT
v_call: TRBV5-1; d_call: .; clone_size: many; j_call: TRBJ2-3; cdr3_aa: CASSFADTQYF; cdr3_nt: TGTGCCAGCAGCTTCGCGGATACGCAGTATTTT
v_call: TRBV7-2; d_call: TRBD1; clone_size: many; j_call: TRBJ1-2; cdr3_aa: CASSSGWTGDGYTF; cdr3_nt: TGTGCCAGCAGCTCAGGATGGACAGGAGATGGCTACACCTTC
v_call: TRBV4-2; d_call: .; clone_size: many; j_call: TRBJ2-3; cdr3_aa: CASSFQGGGDTQYF; cdr3_nt: TGTGCCAGCAGCTTTCAGGGAGGAGGAGATACGCAGTATTTT
v_call: TRBV11-1; d_call: .; clone_size: many; j_call: TRBJ2-5; cdr3_aa: CASSLTGAQETQYF; cdr3_nt: TGTGCCAGCAGCTTAACCGGTGCACAAGAGACCCAGTACTTC
v_call: TRBV30; d_call: TRBD1; clone_size: many; j_call: TRBJ2-7; cdr3_aa: CAVQGAYEQYF; cdr3_nt: TGTGCCGTGCAGGGGGCCTACGAGCAGTACTTC
v_call: TRBV7-9; d_call: .; clone_size: many; j_call: TRBJ2-7; cdr3_aa: CASSLGTLAYEQYF; cdr3_nt: TGTGCCAGCAGCCTGGGGACACTGGCCTACGAGCAGTACTTC
v_call: TRBV6-1; d_call: .; clone_size: many; j_call: TRBJ1-6; cdr3_aa: CASSEFPSSPLHF; cdr3_nt: TGTGCCAGCAGTGAATTCCCCAGTTCACCCCTCCACTTT
v_call: TRBV7-2; d_call: .; clone_size: many; j_call: TRBJ1-5; cdr3_aa: CASSLGGTDTYQPQHF; cdr3_nt: TGTGCCAGCAGCTTAGGCGGGACGGATACATATCAGCCCCAGCATTTT
v_call: TRBV20-1; d_call: .; clone_size: many; j_call: TRBJ1-2; cdr3_aa: CSASPLNYGYTF; cdr3_nt: TGCAGTGCTAGCCCCTTAAACTATGGCTACACCTTC
v_call: TRBV19; d_call: .; clone_size: few; j_call: TRBJ1-5; cdr3_aa: CASSSGTAYSNQPQHF; cdr3_nt: TGTGCCAGTAGTTCCGGGACGGCTTATAGCAATCAGCCCCAGCATTTT
v_call: TRBV27; d_call: .; clone_size: many; j_call: TRBJ1-6; cdr3_aa: CASSLLGGNSPLHF; cdr3_nt: TGTGCCAGCAGTTTACTGGGCGGCAATTCACCCCTCCACTTT
v_call: TRBV7-2; d_call: TRBD2; clone_size: .; j_call: TRBJ2-5; cdr3_aa: CASSSLAGSTQTQYF; cdr3_nt: TGTGCCAGCAGCTCACTAGCGGGGTCAACCCAGACCCAGTACTTC
v_call: TRBV19; d_call: TRBD1; clone_size: many; j_call: TRBJ1-2; cdr3_aa: CASSLPGQASYGYTF; cdr3_nt: TGTGCCAGTAGTTTACCGGGACAGGCCAGCTATGGCTACACCTTC
v_call: TRBV27; d_call: TRBD2; clone_size: many; j_call: TRBJ2-4; cdr3_aa: CASSPLAVAKNIQYF; cdr3_nt: TGTGCCAGCAGTCCTCTAGCGGTAGCCAAAAACATTCAGTACTTC
v_call: TRBV11-2; d_call: .; clone_size: many; j_call: TRBJ2-1; cdr3_aa: CASSLEPRGGSNEQFF; cdr3_nt: TGTGCCAGCAGCTTAGAACCGCGGGGAGGCTCCAATGAGCAGTTCTTC
v_call: TRBV29-1; d_call: .; clone_size: many; j_call: TRBJ2-7; cdr3_aa: CSVEEVGEQYF; cdr3_nt: TGCAGCGTTGAAGAAGTTGGCGAGCAGTACTTC
v_call: TRBV11-2; d_call: TRBD1; clone_size: .; j_call: TRBJ1-2; cdr3_aa: CASSPAGRQGLSIYGYTF; cdr3_nt: TGTGCCAGCAGCCCAGCAGGGCGACAGGGCCTCTCAATCTATGGCTACACCTTC
v_call: TRBV7-2; d_call: .; clone_size: few; j_call: TRBJ2-5; cdr3_aa: CASSGGSSGPETQYF; cdr3_nt: TGTGCCAGCAGCGGAGGGTCCAGCGGCCCCGAGACCCAGTACTTC
v_call: TRBV19; d_call: .; clone_size: many; j_call: TRBJ2-3; cdr3_aa: CASRLTATDTQYF; cdr3_nt: TGTGCCAGTAGACTGACGGCCACAGATACGCAGTATTTT
v_call: TRBV12-3/TRBV12-4; d_call: .; clone_size: many; j_call: TRBJ1-5; cdr3_aa: CASSLFSNQPQHF; cdr3_nt: TGTGCCAGCAGTTTGTTTAGCAATCAGCCCCAGCATTTT
v_call: TRBV7-9; d_call: TRBD2; clone_size: many; j_call: TRBJ2-5; cdr3_aa: CASSLFTSGVRETQYF; cdr3_nt: TGTGCCAGCAGCTTATTTACTAGCGGGGTGCGGGAGACCCAGTACTTC
v_call: TRBV5-1; d_call: TRBD2; clone_size: many; j_call: TRBJ2-3; cdr3_aa: CASSLLAGAADTQYF; cdr3_nt: TGCGCCAGCAGCCTACTAGCGGGGGCGGCAGATACGCAGTATTTT
v_call: TRBV18; d_call: .; clone_size: many; j_call: TRBJ2-1; cdr3_aa: CASSRTGWDEQFF; cdr3_nt: TGTGCCAGCTCACGAACAGGGTGGGATGAGCAGTTCTTC
v_call: TRBV4-2; d_call: .; clone_size: many; j_call: TRBJ2-2; cdr3_aa: CASSRIRGVNTGELFF; cdr3_nt: TGTGCCAGCAGCCGAATTAGGGGGGTAAACACCGGGGAGCTGTTTTTT
v_call: TRBV5-1; d_call: .; clone_size: many; j_call: TRBJ1-6; cdr3_aa: CASSLEGELARSPLHF; cdr3_nt: TGCGCCAGCAGCTTGGAAGGGGAACTAGCTCGGTCACCCCTCCACTTT
v_call: TRBV18; d_call: .; clone_size: many; j_call: TRBJ2-1; cdr3_aa: CASSPLNEQFF; cdr3_nt: TGTGCCAGCTCACCCCTCAATGAGCAGTTCTTC
v_call: TRBV4-1; d_call: .; clone_size: many; j_call: TRBJ1-1; cdr3_aa: CASSQDSGGNTEAFF; cdr3_nt: TGCGCCAGCAGCCAAGATTCGGGGGGCAACACTGAAGCTTTCTTT
v_call: TRBV20-1; d_call: .; clone_size: many; j_call: TRBJ2-1; cdr3_aa: CSARRFSGLGGEQFF; cdr3_nt: TGCAGTGCCCGCCGCTTTAGTGGTCTGGGGGGTGAGCAGTTCTTC
v_call: TRBV5-1; d_call: .; clone_size: many; j_call: TRBJ2-5; cdr3_aa: CASSLWGPGETQYF; cdr3_nt: TGCGCCAGCAGCTTATGGGGGCCCGGAGAGACCCAGTACTTC
v_call: TRBV11-3; d_call: .; clone_size: .; j_call: TRBJ2-1; cdr3_aa: CASSLGGDDNEQFF; cdr3_nt: TGTGCCAGCAGCTTAGGGGGGGACGACAATGAGCAGTTCTTC
v_call: TRBV6-5; d_call: .; clone_size: few; j_call: TRBJ1-4; cdr3_aa: CASSWLGQDEKLFF; cdr3_nt: TGTGCCAGCAGTTGGTTAGGGCAAGATGAAAAACTGTTTTTT
v_call: TRBV18; d_call: TRBD1; clone_size: many; j_call: TRBJ2-5; cdr3_aa: CASSPQKQGVQETQYF; cdr3_nt: TGTGCCAGCTCACCACAGAAGCAGGGGGTTCAAGAGACCCAGTACTTC
v_call: TRBV7-8; d_call: .; clone_size: few; j_call: TRBJ2-3; cdr3_aa: CASSSGWGTDTQYF; cdr3_nt: TGTGCCAGCAGCTCGGGGTGGGGCACAGATACGCAGTATTTT
v_call: TRBV5-4; d_call: .; clone_size: many; j_call: TRBJ2-7; cdr3_aa: CASSFPESYEQYF; cdr3_nt: TGTGCCAGCAGCTTCCCAGAGTCCTACGAGCAGTACTTC
v_call: TRBV24-1; d_call: .; clone_size: many; j_call: TRBJ2-1; cdr3_aa: CATSDFRHPYNEQFF; cdr3_nt: TGTGCCACCAGTGATTTTAGACATCCCTACAATGAGCAGTTCTTC
v_call: TRBV7-2; d_call: .; clone_size: many; j_call: TRBJ2-2; cdr3_aa: CASSFAGAGELFF; cdr3_nt: TGTGCCAGCAGCTTCGCGGGGGCAGGGGAGCTGTTTTTT
v_call: TRBV10-2; d_call: .; clone_size: many; j_call: TRBJ2-7; cdr3_aa: CASRAETEQYF; cdr3_nt: TGCGCCAGCAGGGCGGAGACCGAGCAGTACTTC
v_call: TRBV4-3; d_call: .; clone_size: .; j_call: TRBJ1-1; cdr3_aa: CASSQDWNTEAFF; cdr3_nt: TGCGCCAGCAGCCAAGATTGGAACACTGAAGCTTTCTTT
v_call: TRBV5-1; d_call: .; clone_size: many; j_call: TRBJ2-1; cdr3_aa: CASSLAMVNEQFF; cdr3_nt: TGCGCCAGCAGCTTGGCCATGGTTAATGAGCAGTTCTTC
v_call: TRBV5-6; d_call: .; clone_size: many; j_call: TRBJ2-3; cdr3_aa: CASSLGVFTDTQYF; cdr3_nt: TGTGCCAGCAGCTTGGGCGTTTTCACAGATACGCAGTATTTT